In this sample, the clone carrying this TCR beta chain turned up many times. Antigen unknown. None of the patients had undergone any treatment ahead of thyroid surgery. Per the original methods: CDR3 was compared across clinicopathological groups, and the resulting differences were used to build a distant-metastasis classifier for papillary thyroid cancer. MiXCR re-clonotyped the PCR reads for TCRdb. Clone size and V and J calls follow TCRdb, not the original study. Among approximately 30,000 clones listed, approximately 15% were seen once. Germline values: CDR1 KGHDR, CDR2 SFDVKD. The CDR3 is 20 amino acids. V was clipped by 4 bases and J by 5 bases, with 26 bases between them. The entry originates in a study of metastatic and nonmetastatic thyroid tumors. Across the study: Peripheral blood and tumor or nodule samples from malignant and benign thyroid patients were compared.

Study-level points and caveats: Compared with benign nodules, malignant thyroid tumors were reported to have significantly higher TCR beta diversity in both blood and tumor.

Material: blood. This receptor was identified in a male donor with papillary thyroid cancer or a benign thyroid nodule (not recorded which). Some clones in this sample may be carry-over from other donors' samples. The chain recombines TRBV24-1 with TRBJ1-6; no reliable D call. CDR3 sequence (DNA): TGTGCCACCAGTGACCGTTACCACGCTGAAATCCCATCCAATAATTCACCCCTCCACTTT. It translates to CATSDRYHAEIPSNNSPLHF.